The sequence of this T cell receptor beta chain was determined in a study of blood T cells in healthy people across ages. This clonotype showed up just a few times. The V gene's germline CDR1 is SGHTA and CDR2 FQGNSA. The V gene lost 6 bases and the J gene lost 4 bases, with 12 bases spanning the gap. The CDR3 runs to 13 residues. A sample-barcoded 5' primer and a J-beta primer mix were used in a second PCR of roughly 6 to 11 cycles. One entry per CDR3 protein, called by TCRdb with MiXCR from the 5' RACE reads. The sample lists fewer than 1.5 million distinct CDR3 sequences, around two fifths seen once, with 6.5% to 10% in the top ten. Each sample provided at least 6 micrograms of extracted total RNA.

The specimen was blood. V is TRBV7-2 and J is TRBJ1-2; D is uncertain. The receptor's source is a woman aged 18-29 years in good health. The CDR3 coding sequence is TGTGCCAGCAGGAAAGCGGCAGTCTATGGCTACACCTTC. Its translation: CASRKAAVYGYTF.